This TCR beta chain was documented in a study of blood T cell repertoires in COVID-19. Germline V gives CDR1 SNHLY, CDR2 FYNNEI. CDR3 length: 13 amino acids. V lost 6 bases and J lost 3, with 8 bases in between. In the original processing: Estimation of nucleated cell counts relied on the amplification of reference gene primers. Generated by immunoSEQ multiplex PCR, the TCRdb table keeps only in-frame clones and is missing some. V and J calls and clone size are those listed in that table; D and trimming were worked out from the DNA. This sample has 250,000 to 350,000 clones, with around 89% found just once.

The sample taken for sequencing was peripheral blood. This receptor was identified in a woman aged 45-65 years with COVID-19, enrolled during active disease. The chain carries TRBV2 and TRBJ2-2, with D unresolved. The CDR3 bases are TGTGCCAGCAGGACCGACTACACCGGGGAGCTGTTTTTT. Residues: CASRTDYTGELFF.